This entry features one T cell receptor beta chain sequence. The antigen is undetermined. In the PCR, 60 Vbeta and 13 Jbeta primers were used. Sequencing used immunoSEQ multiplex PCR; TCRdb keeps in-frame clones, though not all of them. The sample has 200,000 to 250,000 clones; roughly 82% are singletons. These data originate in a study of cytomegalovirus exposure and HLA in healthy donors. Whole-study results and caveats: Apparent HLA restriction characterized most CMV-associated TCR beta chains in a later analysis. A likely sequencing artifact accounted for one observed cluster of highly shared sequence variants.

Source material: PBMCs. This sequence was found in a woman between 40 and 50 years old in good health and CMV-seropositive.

CDR3 coding DNA: TGTGCCAGCAGCTTAGCGTCATCGGATGGCTACACCTTC. Amino acid sequence: CASSLASSDGYTF. The chain employs TRBV7-2 and TRBJ1-2; no definite D call. Deletions cut 0 bases from V and 6 bases from J, with 8 bases between. The CDR3 spans 13 residues. The germline V gene encodes CDR1 SGHTA and CDR2 FQGNSA.